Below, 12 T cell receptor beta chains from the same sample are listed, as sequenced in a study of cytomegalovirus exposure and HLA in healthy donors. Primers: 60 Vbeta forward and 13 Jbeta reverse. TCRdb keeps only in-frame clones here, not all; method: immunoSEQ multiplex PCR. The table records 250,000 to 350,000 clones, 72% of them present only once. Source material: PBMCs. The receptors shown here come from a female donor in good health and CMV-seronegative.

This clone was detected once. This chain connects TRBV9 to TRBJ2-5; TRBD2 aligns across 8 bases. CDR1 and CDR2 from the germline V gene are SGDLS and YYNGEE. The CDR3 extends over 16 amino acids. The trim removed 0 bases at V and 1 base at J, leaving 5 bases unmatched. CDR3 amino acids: CASSVGAGGSQETQYF. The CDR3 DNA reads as TGTGCCAGCAGCGTAGGGGCGGGAGGCTCCCAAGAGACCCAGTACTTC.

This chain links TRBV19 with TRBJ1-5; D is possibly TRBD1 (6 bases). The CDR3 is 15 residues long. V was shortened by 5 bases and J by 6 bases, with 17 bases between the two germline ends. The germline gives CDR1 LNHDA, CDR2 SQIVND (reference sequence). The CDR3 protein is CASSPLSGGIQPQHF. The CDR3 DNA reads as TGTGCCAGTAGTCCATTGAGTGGGGGCATTCAGCCCCAGCATTTT.

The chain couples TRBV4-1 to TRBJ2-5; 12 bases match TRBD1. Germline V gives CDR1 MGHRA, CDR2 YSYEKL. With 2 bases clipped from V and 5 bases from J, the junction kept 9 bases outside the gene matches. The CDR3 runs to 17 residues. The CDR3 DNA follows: TGCGCCAGCAGCCAATCGGGACAGGGGGCTCGGTGGGAGACCCAGTACTTC. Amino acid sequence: CASSQSGQGARWETQYF.

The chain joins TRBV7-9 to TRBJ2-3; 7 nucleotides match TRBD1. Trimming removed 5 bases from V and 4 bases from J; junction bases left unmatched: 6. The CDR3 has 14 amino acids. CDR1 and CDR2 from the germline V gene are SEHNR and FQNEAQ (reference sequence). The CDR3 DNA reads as TGTGCCAGCAGCCTTCAGGGGGTCCCAGATACGCAGTATTTT. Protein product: CASSLQGVPDTQYF.

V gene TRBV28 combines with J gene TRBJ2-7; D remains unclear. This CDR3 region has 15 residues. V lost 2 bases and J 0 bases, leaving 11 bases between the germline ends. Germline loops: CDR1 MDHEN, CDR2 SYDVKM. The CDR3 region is CASSLTPVGSYEQYF. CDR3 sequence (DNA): TGTGCCAGCAGTTTAACCCCCGTCGGCTCCTACGAGCAGTACTTC.

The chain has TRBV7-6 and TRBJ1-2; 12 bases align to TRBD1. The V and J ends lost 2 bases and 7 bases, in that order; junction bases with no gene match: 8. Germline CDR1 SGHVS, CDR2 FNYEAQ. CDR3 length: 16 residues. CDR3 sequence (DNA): TGTGCCAGCAGCTTAAGGCCGGGACAGGGGGCGATTGGCTACACCTTC. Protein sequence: CASSLRPGQGAIGYTF.

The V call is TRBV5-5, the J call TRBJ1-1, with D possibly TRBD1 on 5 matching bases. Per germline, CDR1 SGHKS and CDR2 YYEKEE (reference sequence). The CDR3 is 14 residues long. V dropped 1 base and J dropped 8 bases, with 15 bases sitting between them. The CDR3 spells CASSLYPGAAEAFF. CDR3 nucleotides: TGTGCCAGCAGCTTGTATCCTGGGGCGGCAGAAGCTTTCTTT.

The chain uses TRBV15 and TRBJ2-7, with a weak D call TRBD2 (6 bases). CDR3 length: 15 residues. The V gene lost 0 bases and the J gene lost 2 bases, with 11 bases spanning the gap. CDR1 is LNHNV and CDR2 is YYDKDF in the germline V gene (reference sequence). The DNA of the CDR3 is TGTGCCACCAGCAGAGATTTGGGCGGGACCTACGAGCAGTACTTC. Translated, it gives CATSRDLGGTYEQYF.

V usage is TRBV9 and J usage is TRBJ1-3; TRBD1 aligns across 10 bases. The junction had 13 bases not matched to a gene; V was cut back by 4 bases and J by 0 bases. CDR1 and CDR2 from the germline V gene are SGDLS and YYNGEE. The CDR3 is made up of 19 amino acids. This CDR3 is CASSPGTGESRSSGNTIYF. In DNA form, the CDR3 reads TGTGCCAGCAGCCCGGGGACAGGGGAGTCTCGGAGCTCTGGAAACACCATATATTTT.

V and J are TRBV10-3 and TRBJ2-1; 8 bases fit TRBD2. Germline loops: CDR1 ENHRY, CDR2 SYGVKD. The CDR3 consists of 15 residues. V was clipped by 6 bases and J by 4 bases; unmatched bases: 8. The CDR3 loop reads CAISPTSGTYNEQFF. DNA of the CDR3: TGTGCCATCAGCCCCACTAGCGGAACTTACAATGAGCAGTTCTTC.

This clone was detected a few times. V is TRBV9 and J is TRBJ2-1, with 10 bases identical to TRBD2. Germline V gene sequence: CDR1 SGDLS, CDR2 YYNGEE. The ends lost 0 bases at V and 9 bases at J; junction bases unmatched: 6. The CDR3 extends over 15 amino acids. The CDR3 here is CASSVEGLALGEQFF. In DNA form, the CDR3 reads TGTGCCAGCAGCGTAGAGGGACTAGCGTTAGGTGAGCAGTTCTTC. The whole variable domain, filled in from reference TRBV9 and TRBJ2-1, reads DSGVTQTPKHLITATGQRVTLRCSPRSGDLSVYWYQQSLDQGLQFLIQYYNGEERAKGNILERFSAQQFPDLHSELNLSSLELGDSALYFCASSVEGLALGEQFFGPGTRLTVL.

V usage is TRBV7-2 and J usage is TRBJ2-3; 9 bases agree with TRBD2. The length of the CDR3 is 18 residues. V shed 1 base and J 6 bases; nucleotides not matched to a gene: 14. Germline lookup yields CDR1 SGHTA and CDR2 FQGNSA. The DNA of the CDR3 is TGTGCCAGCAGCTTAGTGCGGGAGGCGGGAGGGTTGTGGGATACGCAGTATTTT. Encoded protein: CASSLVREAGGLWDTQYF.